This TCR beta chain comes out of a study of blood T cell repertoires in COVID-19. Trimming cost V 3 bases and J 10 bases, with 18 bases left between them. Germline V CDR1 and CDR2: LGHDT, YNNKEL (reference sequence). The CDR3 runs 14 residues. Authors' analysis steps: From reference gene primer amplification, estimates of nucleated cell counts were derived. The data were produced by immunoSEQ multiplex PCR, yet TCRdb's version contains in-frame clones alone and is incomplete. V and J calls and clone size are as listed in that table; D and trimming were resolved from the DNA. The sample records fewer than 250,000 clones, approximately 81% being singletons.

This receptor was identified in a man aged 25-45 years with active or convalescent COVID-19. This chain links TRBV3-1 (or the pseudogene TRBV3-2) with TRBJ1-1; D is uncertain. What was sequenced was peripheral blood. In nucleotides, the CDR3 is TGTGCCAGCAGCCACACCGGGAGCCCTGGAGGAGCTTTCTTT. Its translation is CASSHTGSPGGAFF.